This T cell receptor beta chain came from a study of T cells after yellow fever vaccination. Whole-study context: Researchers used SMART-Seq v4 Ultra Low Input to prepare fractions that had low cell numbers. Study-level findings and limits: Post-booster samples contained most primary-vaccination clones (around 95% CD4, around 89% CD8). Researchers noted that a small share of clonotypes showed up in both CD4 and CD8 compartments.

Germline CDR1 and CDR2: SGHAT and FQNNGV. V gave up 3 bases and J gave up 7 bases, with 12 bases separating them. This CDR3 comprises 13 residues. The table lists this clonotype with many counts. What it recognizes is unknown. The TCR cDNA carried a universal primer site and UMIs from 5'RACE template switching. TCRdb processed the 5' RACE reads anew with MiXCR; each CDR3 protein has one entry. Among around 120,000 distinct CDR3 sequences listed, roughly 15% were seen once. The sequencing here drew on CD8+ T cells sorted from PBMCs, taken 5 days after the yellow fever booster vaccination. The chain couples TRBV11-2 to TRBJ1-1, with a weak D call TRBD1 (5 bases). This clonotype originated in a man younger than 35 who received the YFV17D yellow fever vaccine. The CDR3 here is CASSFKGRVEAFF. The CDR3 bases are TGTGCCAGCAGCTTCAAGGGGCGGGTTGAAGCTTTCTTT.